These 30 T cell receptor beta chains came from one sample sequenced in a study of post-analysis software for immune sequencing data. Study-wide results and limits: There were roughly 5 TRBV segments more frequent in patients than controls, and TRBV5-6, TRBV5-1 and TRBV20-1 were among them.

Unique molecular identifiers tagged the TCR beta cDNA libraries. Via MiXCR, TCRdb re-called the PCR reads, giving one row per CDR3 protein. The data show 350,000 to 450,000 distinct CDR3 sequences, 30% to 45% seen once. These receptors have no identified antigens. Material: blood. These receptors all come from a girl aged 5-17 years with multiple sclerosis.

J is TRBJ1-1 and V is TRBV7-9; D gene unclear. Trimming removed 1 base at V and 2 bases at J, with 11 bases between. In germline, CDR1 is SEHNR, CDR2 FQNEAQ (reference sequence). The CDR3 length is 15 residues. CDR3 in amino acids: CASSLGRSGNTEAFF. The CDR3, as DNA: TGTGCCAGCAGCTTAGGGAGGAGCGGTAACACTGAAGCTTTCTTT.

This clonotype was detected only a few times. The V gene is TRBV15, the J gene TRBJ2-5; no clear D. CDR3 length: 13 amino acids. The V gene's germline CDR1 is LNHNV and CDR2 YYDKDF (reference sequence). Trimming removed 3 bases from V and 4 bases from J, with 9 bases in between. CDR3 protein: CATSSRRAETQYF. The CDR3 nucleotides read TGTGCCACCAGCAGCCGACGCGCAGAGACCCAGTACTTC.

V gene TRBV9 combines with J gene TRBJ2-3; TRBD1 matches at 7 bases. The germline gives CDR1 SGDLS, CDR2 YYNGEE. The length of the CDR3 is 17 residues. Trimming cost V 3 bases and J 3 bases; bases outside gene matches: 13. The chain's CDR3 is CASSAGQDRVMTDTQYF. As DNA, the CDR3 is TGTGCCAGCAGCGCGGGACAAGACAGGGTGATGACAGATACGCAGTATTTT.

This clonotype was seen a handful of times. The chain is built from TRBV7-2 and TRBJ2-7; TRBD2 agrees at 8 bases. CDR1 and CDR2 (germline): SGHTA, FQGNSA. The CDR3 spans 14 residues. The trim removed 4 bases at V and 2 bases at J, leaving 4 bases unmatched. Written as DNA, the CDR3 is TGTGCCAGCAGCTCCGGACTAGCCCCCTACGAGCAGTACTTC. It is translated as CASSSGLAPYEQYF.

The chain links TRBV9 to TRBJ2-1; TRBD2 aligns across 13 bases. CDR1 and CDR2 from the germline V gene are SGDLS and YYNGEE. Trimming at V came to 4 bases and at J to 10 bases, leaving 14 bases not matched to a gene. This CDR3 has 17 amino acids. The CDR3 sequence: CASSPWGGLAGRREQFF. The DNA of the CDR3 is TGTGCCAGCAGCCCCTGGGGGGGACTAGCGGGGAGAAGGGAGCAGTTCTTC.

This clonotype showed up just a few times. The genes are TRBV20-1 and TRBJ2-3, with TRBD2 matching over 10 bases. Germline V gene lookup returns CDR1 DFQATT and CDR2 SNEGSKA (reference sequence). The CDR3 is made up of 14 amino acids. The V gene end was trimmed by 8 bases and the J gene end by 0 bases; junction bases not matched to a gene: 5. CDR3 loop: CSPKLAGSTDTQYF. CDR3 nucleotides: TGCAGTCCGAAACTAGCGGGGAGCACAGATACGCAGTATTTT.

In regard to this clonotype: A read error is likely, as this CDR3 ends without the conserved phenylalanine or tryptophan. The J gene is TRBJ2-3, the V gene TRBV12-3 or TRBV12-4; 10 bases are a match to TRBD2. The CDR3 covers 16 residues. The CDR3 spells CASSPQLAGVSDAQYS. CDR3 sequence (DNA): TGTGCCAGCAGCCCACAGCTAGCGGGGGTGTCAGATGCGCAGTATTCT.

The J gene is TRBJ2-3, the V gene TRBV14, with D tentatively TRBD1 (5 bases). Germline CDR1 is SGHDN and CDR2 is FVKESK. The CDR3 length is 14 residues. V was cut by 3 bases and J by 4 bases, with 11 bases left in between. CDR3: CASSQWTNSDTQYF. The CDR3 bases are TGTGCCAGCAGCCAGTGGACAAACTCAGATACGCAGTATTTT.

CDR3 sequence: CASSLDWATGSNVLTF. Written as DNA, the CDR3 is TGCGCCAGCAGCTTGGATTGGGCGACAGGGAGCAACGTCCTGACTTTC. The rearrangement links TRBV5-1 to TRBJ2-6; 7 bases agree with TRBD1. After removal of 0 bases from V and 9 bases from J, the junction contained 9 bases not matched to a gene. CDR3 length equals 16 residues. Germline V gene lookup returns CDR1 SGHRS and CDR2 YFSETQ.

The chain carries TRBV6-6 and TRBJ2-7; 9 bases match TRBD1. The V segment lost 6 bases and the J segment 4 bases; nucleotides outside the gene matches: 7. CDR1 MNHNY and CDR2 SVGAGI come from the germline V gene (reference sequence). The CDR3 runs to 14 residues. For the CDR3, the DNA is TGTGCCAGCAGATCGGGACAGGGTCCGTACGAGCAGTACTTC. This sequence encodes CASRSGQGPYEQYF.

As DNA, the CDR3 is TGTGCCAGCTCACCAGCCGAGGATACGCAGTATTTT. Translation gives CASSPAEDTQYF. The rearrangement uses TRBV18 and TRBJ2-3; D is ambiguous. In germline, CDR1 is KGHSH, CDR2 LQKENI. This CDR3 is built from 12 residues. With 2 bases removed from V and 6 bases from J, the gap between germline ends came to 6 bases.

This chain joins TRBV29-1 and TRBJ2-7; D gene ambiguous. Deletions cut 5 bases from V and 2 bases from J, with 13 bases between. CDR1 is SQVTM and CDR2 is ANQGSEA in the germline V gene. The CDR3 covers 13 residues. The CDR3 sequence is CSVMGNSAYEQYF. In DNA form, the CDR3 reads TGCAGCGTTATGGGGAACAGCGCCTACGAGCAGTACTTC.

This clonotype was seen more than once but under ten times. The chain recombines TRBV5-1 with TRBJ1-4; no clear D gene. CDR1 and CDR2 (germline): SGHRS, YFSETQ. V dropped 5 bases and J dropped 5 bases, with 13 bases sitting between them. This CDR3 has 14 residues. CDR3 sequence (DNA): TGCGCCAGCAGGTCCGGGGTGGGGAATGAAAAACTGTTTTTT. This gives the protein CASRSGVGNEKLFF.

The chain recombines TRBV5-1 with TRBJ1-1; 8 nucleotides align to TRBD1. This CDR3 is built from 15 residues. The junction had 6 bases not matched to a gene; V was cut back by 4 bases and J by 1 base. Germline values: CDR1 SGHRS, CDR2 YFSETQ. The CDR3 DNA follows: TGCGCCAGCAGCCATCAGGGGGCGGAGAACACTGAAGCTTTCTTT. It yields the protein CASSHQGAENTEAFF.

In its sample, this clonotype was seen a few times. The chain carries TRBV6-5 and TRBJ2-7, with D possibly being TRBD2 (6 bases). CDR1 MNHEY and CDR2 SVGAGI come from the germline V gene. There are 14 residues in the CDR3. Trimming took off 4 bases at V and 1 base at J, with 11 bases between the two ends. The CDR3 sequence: CASSFYGGSYEQYF. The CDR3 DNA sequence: TGTGCCAGCAGTTTTTACGGAGGGTCCTACGAGCAGTACTTC.

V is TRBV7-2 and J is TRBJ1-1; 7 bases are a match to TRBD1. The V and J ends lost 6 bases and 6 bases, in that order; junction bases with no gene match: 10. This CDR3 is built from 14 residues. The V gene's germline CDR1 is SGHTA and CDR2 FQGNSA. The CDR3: CASSSNGQAAEAFF. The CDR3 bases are TGTGCCAGCAGTAGCAATGGACAGGCAGCTGAAGCTTTCTTT.

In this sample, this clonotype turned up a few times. CDR3: CASSPPLGTWEQYF. DNA for the CDR3: TGTGCCAGCAGTCCGCCCCTGGGGACTTGGGAGCAGTACTTC. The gene calls are TRBV28 and TRBJ2-7, with D tentatively TRBD2 (6 bases). The CDR3 covers 14 residues. V was clipped by 5 bases and J by 7 bases, with 18 bases between them. Germline V gene sequence: CDR1 MDHEN, CDR2 SYDVKM. The whole variable domain, remainder taken from reference TRBV28 and TRBJ2-7, is DVKVTQSSRYLVKRTGEKVFLECVQDMDHENMFWYRQDPGLGLRLIYFSYDVKMKEKGDIPEGYSVSREKKERFSLILESASTNQTSMYLCASSPPLGTWEQYFGPGTRLTVT.

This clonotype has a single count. The CDR3 bases are TGTGCCAGCAGCAGAATTGGACAGGGAGTAATCGGGGAGCTGTTTTTT. It is translated as CASSRIGQGVIGELFF. This chain joins TRBV28 and TRBJ2-2; 8 bases are shared with TRBD1. V was pared by 6 bases and J by 7 bases, with 13 bases of the junction left unmatched. The CDR3 consists of 16 residues. CDR1 is MDHEN, CDR2 SYDVKM, per germline.

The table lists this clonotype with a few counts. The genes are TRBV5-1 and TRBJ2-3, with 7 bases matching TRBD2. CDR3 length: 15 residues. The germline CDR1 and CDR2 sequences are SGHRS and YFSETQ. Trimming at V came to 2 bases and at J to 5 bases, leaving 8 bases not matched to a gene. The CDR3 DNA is TGCGCCAGCAGCTTCGGGCCTAGCGGTGGAGATACGCAGTATTTT. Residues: CASSFGPSGGDTQYF.

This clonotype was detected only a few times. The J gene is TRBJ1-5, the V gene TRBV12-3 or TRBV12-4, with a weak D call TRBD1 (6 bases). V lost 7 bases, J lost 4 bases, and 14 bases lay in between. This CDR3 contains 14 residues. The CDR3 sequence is CASKLGGGNQPQHF. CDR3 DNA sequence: TGTGCCAGCAAATTAGGGGGAGGAAATCAGCCCCAGCATTTT.

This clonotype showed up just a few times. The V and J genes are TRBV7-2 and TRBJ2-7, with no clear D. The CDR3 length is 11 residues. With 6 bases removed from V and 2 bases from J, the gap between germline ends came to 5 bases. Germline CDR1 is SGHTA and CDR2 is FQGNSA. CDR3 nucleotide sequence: TGTGCCAGCAGTTATACCTACGAGCAGTACTTC. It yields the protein CASSYTYEQYF.

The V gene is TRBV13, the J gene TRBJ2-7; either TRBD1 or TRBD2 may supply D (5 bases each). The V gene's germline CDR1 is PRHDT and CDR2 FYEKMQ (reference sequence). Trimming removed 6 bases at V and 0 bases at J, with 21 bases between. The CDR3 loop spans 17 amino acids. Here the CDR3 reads CASSSGEPGLGSYEQYF. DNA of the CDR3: TGTGCCAGCAGTTCCGGGGAACCAGGGTTGGGCTCCTACGAGCAGTACTTC. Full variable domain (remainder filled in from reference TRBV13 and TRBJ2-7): AAGVIQSPRHLIKEKRETATLKCYPIPRHDTVYWYQQGPGQDPQFLISFYEKMQSDKGSIPDRFSAQQFSDYHSELNMSSLELGDSALYFCASSSGEPGLGSYEQYFGPGTRLTVT.

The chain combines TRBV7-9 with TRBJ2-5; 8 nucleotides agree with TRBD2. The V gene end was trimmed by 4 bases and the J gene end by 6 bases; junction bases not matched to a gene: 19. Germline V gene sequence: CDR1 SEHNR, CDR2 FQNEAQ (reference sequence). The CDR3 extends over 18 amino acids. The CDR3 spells CASSSRPEGSGAKKTQYF. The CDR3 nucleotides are TGTGCCAGCAGCTCCCGTCCGGAGGGTAGCGGGGCGAAGAAGACCCAGTACTTC.

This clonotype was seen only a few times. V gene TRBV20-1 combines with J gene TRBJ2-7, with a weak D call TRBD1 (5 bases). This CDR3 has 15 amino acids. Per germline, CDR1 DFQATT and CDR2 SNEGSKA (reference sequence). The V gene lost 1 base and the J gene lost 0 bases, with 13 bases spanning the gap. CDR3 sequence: CSARVGQVSSYEQYF. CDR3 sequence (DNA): TGCAGTGCTAGAGTGGGGCAGGTGAGCTCCTACGAGCAGTACTTC.

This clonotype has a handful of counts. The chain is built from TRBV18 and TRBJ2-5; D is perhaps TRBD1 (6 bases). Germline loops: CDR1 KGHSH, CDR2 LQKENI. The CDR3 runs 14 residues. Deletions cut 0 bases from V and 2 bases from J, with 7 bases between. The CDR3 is CASSPPQGQETQYF. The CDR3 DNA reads TGTGCCAGCTCACCACCACAGGGTCAAGAGACCCAGTACTTC.

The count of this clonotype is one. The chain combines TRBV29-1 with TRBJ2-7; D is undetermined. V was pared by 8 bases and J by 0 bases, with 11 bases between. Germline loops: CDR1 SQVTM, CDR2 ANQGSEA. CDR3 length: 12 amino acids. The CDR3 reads CSTVSSSYEQYF. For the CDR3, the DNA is TGCAGCACCGTGTCCAGCTCCTACGAGCAGTACTTC.

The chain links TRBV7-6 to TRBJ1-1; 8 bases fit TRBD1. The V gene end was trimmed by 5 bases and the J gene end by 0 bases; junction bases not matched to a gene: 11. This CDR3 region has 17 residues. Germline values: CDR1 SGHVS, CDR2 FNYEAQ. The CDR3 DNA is TGTGCCAGCAGCCAAGACAGGGGCGGAGGGATGAACACTGAAGCTTTCTTT. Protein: CASSQDRGGGMNTEAFF.

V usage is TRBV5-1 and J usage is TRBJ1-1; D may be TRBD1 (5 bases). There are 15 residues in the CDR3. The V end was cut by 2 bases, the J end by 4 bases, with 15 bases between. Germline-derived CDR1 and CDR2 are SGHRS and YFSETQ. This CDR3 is CASSFAGGATTEAFF. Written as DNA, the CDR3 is TGCGCCAGCAGCTTCGCGGGGGGAGCGACCACTGAAGCTTTCTTT. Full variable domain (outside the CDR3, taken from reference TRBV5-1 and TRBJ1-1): KAGVTQTPRYLIKTRGQQVTLSCSPISGHRSVSWYQQTPGQGLQFLFEYFSETQRNKGNFPGRFSGRQFSNSRSEMNVSTLELGDSALYLCASSFAGGATTEAFFGQGTRLTVV.

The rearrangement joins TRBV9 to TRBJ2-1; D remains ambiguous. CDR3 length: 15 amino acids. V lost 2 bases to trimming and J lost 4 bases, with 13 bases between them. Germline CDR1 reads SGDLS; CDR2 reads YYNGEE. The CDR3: CASSVAQTAYNEQFF. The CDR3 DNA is TGTGCCAGCAGCGTTGCCCAGACTGCTTACAATGAGCAGTTCTTC.

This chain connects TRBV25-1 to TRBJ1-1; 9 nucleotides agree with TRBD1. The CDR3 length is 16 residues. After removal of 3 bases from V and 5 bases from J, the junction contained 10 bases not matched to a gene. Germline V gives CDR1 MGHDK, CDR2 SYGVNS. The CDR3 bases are TGTGCCAGCAGTGACGGCCATGGACAGGGGAGGACTGAAGCTTTCTTT. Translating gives CASSDGHGQGRTEAFF.